The 26 T cell receptor beta chains listed next were all sequenced from one sample in a study of beta chain features in type 1 diabetes. General study findings and limits: Significant though moderate, a shortening of TCRB CDR3s appeared in all four CD4+ subsets of Type 1 diabetes patients.

The antigens these receptors bind are not known. Isolated RNA was reverse transcribed in full, so expressed TCRB transcripts were sequenced. Repertoires were generated with immunoSEQ multiplex PCR, while TCRdb's copy carries only in-frame clones and drops some. Of some 250,000 clones in the sample, approximately 13% were seen once. Sequencing was carried out using naive CD4+ T cells from blood. All receptors come from a man younger than 45 with type 1 diabetes.

This clone turned up a few times. This chain joins TRBV19 and TRBJ1-5; D might be TRBD1 (6 bases). Germline assignment: CDR1 LNHDA and CDR2 SQIVND (reference sequence). With 0 bases removed from V and 1 base from J, the gap between germline ends came to 10 bases. The CDR3 is 16 residues long. The CDR3 coding sequence is TGTGCCAGTAGTATAGACAGGGGTAAGAGCAATCAGCCCCAGCATTTT. It yields the protein CASSIDRGKSNQPQHF.

This clone turned up a few times. The V gene is TRBV18, the J gene TRBJ1-5; maybe TRBD1 (5 bases). The CDR3 is 15 amino acids. CDR1 KGHSH and CDR2 LQKENI come from the germline V gene. Trimming shortened V by 2 bases and J by 5 bases, and 13 bases separated the two germline ends. The CDR3 loop reads CASSPTGTGYQPQHF. The CDR3 bases are TGTGCCAGCTCACCAACCGGGACTGGTTATCAGCCCCAGCATTTT.

The CDR3 sequence: CASSQGLAAGSGELFF. CDR3 sequence (DNA): TGTGCCAGCAGCCAAGGACTAGCGGCGGGGTCCGGGGAGCTGTTTTTT. V and J are TRBV4-2 and TRBJ2-2, with 9 bases matching TRBD2. The CDR3 consists of 16 residues. CDR1 is LGHNA and CDR2 is YNFKEQ in the germline V gene. V was clipped by 1 base and J by 6 bases; unmatched bases: 6.

The chain has TRBV4-2 and TRBJ1-5; 7 bases fit TRBD1. CDR1 is LGHNA and CDR2 is YNFKEQ in the germline V gene. Trimming at V came to 0 bases and at J to 2 bases, leaving 4 bases not matched to a gene. This CDR3 contains 16 residues. The CDR3 region is CASSQEKGAGNQPQHF. CDR3 coding DNA: TGTGCCAGCAGCCAAGAGAAGGGGGCGGGCAATCAGCCCCAGCATTTT.

In this sample, this clone turned up a few times. The rearrangement links TRBV2 to TRBJ2-1, with 9 nucleotides matching TRBD2. This CDR3 spans 15 amino acids. The junction had 8 bases not matched to a gene; V was cut back by 3 bases and J by 8 bases. The germline V gene has CDR1 SNHLY and CDR2 FYNNEI. CDR3 sequence: CASSDQRGAGDEQFF. CDR3 DNA sequence: TGTGCCAGCAGTGATCAGCGGGGGGCCGGGGATGAGCAGTTCTTC.

The chain uses TRBV10-3 and TRBJ2-7, with 12 bases that match TRBD1. The CDR3 extends over 15 amino acids. Germline V gives CDR1 ENHRY, CDR2 SYGVKD. V lost 0 bases, J lost 7 bases, and 4 bases stayed unmatched. The CDR3 protein is CAISESGQGAREQYF. The DNA of the CDR3 is TGTGCCATCAGTGAGTCGGGACAGGGGGCTCGGGAGCAGTACTTC.

V gene TRBV11-2 combines with J gene TRBJ2-5, with D uncertain. Germline CDR1 and CDR2: SGHAT and FQNNGV. V dropped 1 base and J dropped 4 bases, with 10 bases sitting between them. CDR3 length: 14 residues. The CDR3 loop is CASSLAIYGETQYF. The CDR3 coding sequence is TGTGCCAGCAGCTTAGCCATTTACGGAGAGACCCAGTACTTC.

This chain uses TRBV7-9 with TRBJ1-2; no definite D call. This CDR3 is 12 amino acids long. CDR1 and CDR2 (germline): SEHNR, FQNEAQ (reference sequence). Trimming shortened V by 3 bases and J by 8 bases, and 10 bases separated the two germline ends. Here the CDR3 DNA reads TGTGCCAGCAGCTTTGGACTCATCGGCTACACCTTC. This codes for CASSFGLIGYTF.

The rearrangement uses TRBV10-3 and TRBJ1-1, with 9 bases lining up with TRBD1. CDR3 length equals 14 residues. The V segment lost 9 bases and the J segment 6 bases; nucleotides outside the gene matches: 11. Germline V gives CDR1 ENHRY, CDR2 SYGVKD. CDR3 in amino acids: CAIRPGQGPAEAFF. The DNA of the CDR3 is TGTGCCATACGACCGGGACAGGGCCCCGCTGAAGCTTTCTTT.

The chain employs TRBV29-1 and TRBJ2-2; D is perhaps TRBD2 (6 bases). Trimming stripped 4 bases from V and 5 bases from J, with 14 bases between. The CDR3 runs 14 residues. Germline V gene data show CDR1 as SQVTM and CDR2 as ANQGSEA. CDR3 DNA sequence: TGCAGCGTTGTGCAACTAGCCGAAACCGGGGAGCTGTTTTTT. As protein: CSVVQLAETGELFF.

This clone was recorded once. The chain links TRBV7-2 to TRBJ2-1; D not certain. The CDR3 contains 13 residues. The germline V and J ends were trimmed by 1 base and 9 bases, with 10 bases remaining between them. CDR1 and CDR2 from the germline V gene are SGHTA and FQGNSA. CDR3 region: CASSLDYSAEQFF. The CDR3 DNA sequence: TGTGCCAGCAGCTTAGATTACTCTGCTGAGCAGTTCTTC. Variable domain in full (rest from reference TRBV7-2 and TRBJ2-1): GAGVSQSPSNKVTEKGKDVELRCDPISGHTALYWYRQSLGQGLEFLIYFQGNSAPDKSGLPSDRFSAERTGGSVSTLTIQRTQQEDSAVYLCASSLDYSAEQFFGPGTRLTVL.

The rearrangement uses TRBV27 and TRBJ1-1; D is unclear. Germline CDR1 is MNHEY and CDR2 is SMNVEV (reference sequence). The CDR3 sequence is 17 residues long. Trimming took off 6 bases at V and 3 bases at J, with 23 bases between the two ends. CDR3 sequence (DNA): TGTGCCAGCAGAAGGCTGGGCCTTACTCTTAAATACACTGAAGCTTTCTTT. Encoded protein: CASRRLGLTLKYTEAFF.

This clone turned up a few times. CDR3 sequence reads: CASSRVSPSNTEAFF. CDR3 coding DNA: TGCGCCAGCAGCCGGGTATCACCGTCAAACACTGAAGCTTTCTTT. The V and J genes are TRBV5-1 and TRBJ1-1; D is uncertain. With 4 bases removed from V and 2 bases from J, the gap between germline ends came to 15 bases. The germline V gene encodes CDR1 SGHRS and CDR2 YFSETQ. This CDR3 has 15 residues.

The table lists this clone with a few counts. The chain combines TRBV7-6 with TRBJ2-3; 12 bases fit TRBD1. The CDR3 runs to 17 residues. The V segment lost 3 bases and the J segment 5 bases; nucleotides outside the gene matches: 9. CDR1 and CDR2 from the germline V gene are SGHVS and FNYEAQ. The CDR3 sequence: CASSLGAGTGGVDTQYF. For the CDR3, the DNA is TGTGCCAGCAGCTTGGGGGCCGGGACAGGGGGCGTAGATACGCAGTATTTT.

The rearrangement links TRBV6-1 to TRBJ2-1, with a tentative D call TRBD1 (6 bases). Germline V gene lookup returns CDR1 MNHNS and CDR2 SASEGT. The CDR3 sequence is 13 residues long. CDR3 sequence: CASQGLLWNEQFF. CDR3 bases: TGTGCTAGCCAGGGGTTGCTATGGAATGAGCAGTTCTTC.

This clone was observed a few times. CDR3 residues: CASSSGQDTDTQYF. CDR3 nucleotide sequence: TGCGCCAGCAGCTCGGGACAGGACACAGATACGCAGTATTTT. J is TRBJ2-3 and V is TRBV5-1; TRBD1 agrees at 8 bases. Looked up from germline, CDR1 is SGHRS and CDR2 is YFSETQ. CDR3 length: 14 residues. V lost 3 bases to trimming and J lost 2 bases; unmatched junction nucleotides: 2.

The J gene is TRBJ1-2, the V gene TRBV5-1; TRBD1 is a possible D gene (6 bases). This CDR3 has 15 amino acids. V gave up 4 bases and J gave up 2 bases, with 15 bases separating them. Germline V gene sequence: CDR1 SGHRS, CDR2 YFSETQ. The chain's CDR3 is CASSIGDIPNYGYTF. Written as DNA, the CDR3 is TGCGCCAGCAGCATAGGGGACATTCCAAACTATGGCTACACCTTC.

The chain uses TRBV4-1 and TRBJ1-4; 9 nucleotides match TRBD1. CDR1 is MGHRA and CDR2 is YSYEKL in the germline V gene. V dropped 4 bases and J dropped 4; count of bases not matched to a gene: 4. This CDR3 spans 15 amino acids. The CDR3 reads CASSRADRGNEKLFF. The CDR3 DNA is TGCGCCAGCAGCCGTGCGGACAGGGGTAATGAAAAACTGTTTTTT.

The V and J genes are TRBV5-1 and TRBJ2-5; 7 bases agree with TRBD2. Trimming removed 4 bases from V and 5 bases from J; junction bases left unmatched: 11. This CDR3 has 15 amino acids. Germline lookup yields CDR1 SGHRS and CDR2 YFSETQ. CDR3 DNA: TGCGCCAGCAGCAGGGGACTATCCCCCCGGGAGACCCAGTACTTC. Translation: CASSRGLSPRETQYF.

To note about this clone: Other DNA sequences in the sample encode the same CDR3. The rearrangement joins TRBV5-1 to TRBJ2-1, with 9 bases that match TRBD2. CDR3 length equals 15 residues. CDR1 and CDR2 (germline): SGHRS, YFSETQ. Trimming took 0 bases from V and 2 from J; bases not matched to a gene: 0. The DNA of the CDR3 is TGCGCCAGCAGCTTGGGACTAGCGGCCTACAATGAGCAGTTCTTC. It is translated as CASSLGLAAYNEQFF. Complete variable domain (other parts from reference TRBV5-1 and TRBJ2-1): KAGVTQTPRYLIKTRGQQVTLSCSPISGHRSVSWYQQTPGQGLQFLFEYFSETQRNKGNFPGRFSGRQFSNSRSEMNVSTLELGDSALYLCASSLGLAAYNEQFFGPGTRLTVL.

In the case of this clone: Within the sample, other DNA sequences also encode this same CDR3. This rearrangement joins TRBV2 to TRBJ2-5, with 10 bases lining up with TRBD1. CDR3 size: 14 residues. Per the germline V gene, CDR1 is SNHLY and CDR2 is FYNNEI. V shed 4 bases, J shed 2 bases, and the junction held 1 base outside the gene matches. The CDR3 DNA sequence: TGTGCCAGCAGTGGGGACAGGGGACAAGAGACCCAGTACTTC. This gives the protein CASSGDRGQETQYF.

This clone was counted only a few times. V usage is TRBV19 and J usage is TRBJ2-3; weak D call: TRBD2 (5 bases). V was cut by 5 bases and J by 5 bases, with 20 bases left in between. The germline V gene encodes CDR1 LNHDA and CDR2 SQIVND (reference sequence). CDR3 length: 16 amino acids. The CDR3, as DNA: TGTGCCAGTAGTCCCCAGCCCCCTGGTCGGGGAGATACGCAGTATTTT. This translates into CASSPQPPGRGDTQYF.

This clone was seen more than once but under ten times. This sequence joins TRBV4-2 and TRBJ2-1; 12 nucleotides agree with TRBD2. The CDR3 spans 15 residues. Germline CDR1 LGHNA, CDR2 YNFKEQ. J lost 8 bases, V lost 4 bases, and 6 bases had no gene match. This CDR3 is CASSPSGGADYEQFF. CDR3 nucleotide sequence: TGTGCCAGCAGCCCTAGCGGGGGGGCCGACTATGAGCAGTTCTTC.

The sample holds a few counts of this clone. This sequence joins TRBV10-3 and TRBJ2-1, with D possibly TRBD1 on 5 matching bases. CDR1 and CDR2 (germline): ENHRY, SYGVKD. Trimming cost V 7 bases and J 8 bases, with 18 bases left between them. This CDR3 region has 14 residues. The CDR3 region has the DNA TGTGCCATCACCAGGGCGCCGATATCGCATGAGCAGTTCTTC. It yields the protein CAITRAPISHEQFF.

This chain uses TRBV2 with TRBJ2-1, with D perhaps matching TRBD1 (5 bases). The CDR3 totals 15 residues. The germline V gene encodes CDR1 SNHLY and CDR2 FYNNEI. Trimming cost V 0 bases and J 2 bases, with 8 bases left between them. CDR3 residues: CASSEAPGPYNEQFF. CDR3 DNA: TGTGCCAGCAGTGAAGCGCCAGGGCCCTACAATGAGCAGTTCTTC.

This clone showed up just a few times. V is TRBV4-1 and J is TRBJ2-7, with 9 positions matching TRBD2. CDR3 length equals 17 residues. Germline CDR1 is MGHRA and CDR2 is YSYEKL. The V gene end was trimmed by 4 bases and the J gene end by 0 bases; junction bases not matched to a gene: 10. CDR3 amino acids: CASSLTSLSGSSYEQYF. The CDR3 DNA reads as TGCGCCAGCAGCCTTACAAGCCTTAGCGGGAGCTCCTACGAGCAGTACTTC.